This T cell receptor beta chain was recorded in a study of blood T cell repertoires in COVID-19. Data came from immunoSEQ multiplex PCR; TCRdb stores just in-frame clones and leaves some out. In the table there are some 220,000 clones, 70% to 90% of which are singletons. Patients from Seattle were sampled longitudinally, starting during active infection. The J segment lost 8 bases and the V segment lost 5 bases, leaving 11 bases of the junction unmatched. This CDR3 has 15 residues. Looked up from germline, CDR1 is SGDLS and CDR2 is YYNGEE. Sequencing was performed on peripheral blood. The clonotype originates from an older woman with COVID-19, enrolled during active disease. J is TRBJ1-4 and V is TRBV9, with 8 bases aligning to TRBD1. The CDR3: CASSEQGVAREKLFF. CDR3 nucleotides: TGTGCCAGCAGTGAACAGGGGGTAGCACGGGAAAAACTGTTTTTT.